These 5 T cell receptor beta chains originate from one sample sequenced in a study of T cell repertoires in cytomegalovirus infection. TCRdb passed the reads through MiXCR, listing each CDR3 protein once. The data hold hundreds of thousands of distinct CDR3 sequences, with 8% to 9.5% observed a single time. Sequenced: PBMCs. The receptors were sampled from a human donor in good health (CMV status not recorded). Some clones in this sample may be carry-over from other donors' samples.

This clonotype was seen repeatedly, ten times or more. Here the CDR3 reads CASSLVGANYKETQYF. CDR3 in DNA: TGTGCCAGCAGCTTAGTCGGAGCGAATTACAAAGAGACCCAGTACTTC. This sequence joins TRBV11-2 and TRBJ2-5; D remains unclear. Trimming left V 1 base short and J 3 bases short, with 15 bases between. This CDR3 spans 16 amino acids. Germline V gene sequence: CDR1 SGHAT, CDR2 FQNNGV.

The sample holds many counts of this clonotype. The rearrangement joins TRBV7-8 to TRBJ2-1; no firm D call. The CDR3 runs 15 residues. CDR1 and CDR2 (germline): SGHVS, FQNEAQ. Between the trimmed V and J ends, which lost 5 bases and 1 base, there was a span of 12 bases. Written as DNA, the CDR3 is TGTGCCAGCAGCAATACACCTAAATCCTACAATGAGCAGTTCTTC. It codes for CASSNTPKSYNEQFF.

The V and J genes are TRBV10-3 and TRBJ2-3, with 8 bases matching TRBD2. The germline gives CDR1 ENHRY, CDR2 SYGVKD. The J segment lost 2 bases and the V segment lost 6 bases, leaving 10 bases of the junction unmatched. There are 16 residues in the CDR3. CDR3 DNA: TGTGCCATCAGCCGTAGGACTAGCAAAGACACAGATACGCAGTATTTT. Its translation is CAISRRTSKDTDTQYF.

This clonotype was seen more than once but under ten times. The rearrangement uses TRBV12-3 or TRBV12-4 and TRBJ2-1; D remains unclear. Trimming removed 4 bases from V and 8 bases from J, with 12 bases in between. This CDR3 is built from 13 residues. For the CDR3, the DNA is TGTGCCAGCAGTTCAGGCTTGGTCGATGAGCAGTTCTTC. Translating gives CASSSGLVDEQFF.

The chain has TRBV6-5 and TRBJ1-1; TRBD1 might be the D (5 bases). Trimming took off 0 bases at V and 5 bases at J, with 10 bases between the two ends. There are 14 residues in the CDR3. Germline assignment: CDR1 MNHEY and CDR2 SVGAGI. This CDR3 is CASSYSTAGTEAFF. The CDR3 nucleotides are TGTGCCAGCAGTTACTCGACCGCAGGGACTGAAGCTTTCTTT.